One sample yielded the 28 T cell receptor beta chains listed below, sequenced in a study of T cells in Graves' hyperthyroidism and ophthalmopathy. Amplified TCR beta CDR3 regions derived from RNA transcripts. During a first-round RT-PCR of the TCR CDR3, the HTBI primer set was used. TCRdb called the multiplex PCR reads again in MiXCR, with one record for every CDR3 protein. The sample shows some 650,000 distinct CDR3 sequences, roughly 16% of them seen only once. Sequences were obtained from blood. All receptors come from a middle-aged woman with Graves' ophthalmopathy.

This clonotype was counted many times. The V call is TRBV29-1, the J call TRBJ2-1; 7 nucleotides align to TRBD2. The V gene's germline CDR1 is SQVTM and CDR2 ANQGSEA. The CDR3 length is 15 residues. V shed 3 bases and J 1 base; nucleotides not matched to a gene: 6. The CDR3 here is CSVESGKRSYNEQFF. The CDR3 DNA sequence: TGCAGCGTTGAGAGCGGGAAAAGGTCCTACAATGAGCAGTTCTTC.

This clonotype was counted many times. CDR3: CASSASVVADQETQYF. In DNA form, the CDR3 reads TGTGCCAGCAGTGCTTCCGTGGTAGCGGACCAAGAGACCCAGTACTTC. This chain uses TRBV2 with TRBJ2-5, with D perhaps TRBD2 (6 bases). The CDR3 is 16 residues long. Germline V CDR1 and CDR2: SNHLY, FYNNEI. Trimming removed 4 bases from V and 0 bases from J, with 15 bases in between.

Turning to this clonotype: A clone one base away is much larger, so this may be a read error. The CDR3 sequence is CASSPHAANEKLFF. The CDR3 DNA reads as TGTGCCAGCAGCCCCCATGCAGCTAATGAAAAACTGTTTTTT. The genes are TRBV6-1 and TRBJ1-4; D gene unclear. Looked up from germline, CDR1 is MNHNS and CDR2 is SASEGT. This CDR3 is 14 amino acids long. Trimming left V 6 bases short and J 3 bases short, with 11 bases between.

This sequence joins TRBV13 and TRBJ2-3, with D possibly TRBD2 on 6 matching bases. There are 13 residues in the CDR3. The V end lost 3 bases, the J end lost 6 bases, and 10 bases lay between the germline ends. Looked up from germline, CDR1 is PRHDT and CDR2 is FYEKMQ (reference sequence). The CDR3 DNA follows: TGTGCCAGCAGCTTTCGGGGGATGGATACGCAGTATTTT. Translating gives CASSFRGMDTQYF.

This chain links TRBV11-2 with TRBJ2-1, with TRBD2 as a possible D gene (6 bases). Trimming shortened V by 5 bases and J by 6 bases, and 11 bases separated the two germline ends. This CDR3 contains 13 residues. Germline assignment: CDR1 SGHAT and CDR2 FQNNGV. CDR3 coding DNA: TGTGCCAGCAGCCATGGGACTTTCAATGAGCAGTTCTTC. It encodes CASSHGTFNEQFF.

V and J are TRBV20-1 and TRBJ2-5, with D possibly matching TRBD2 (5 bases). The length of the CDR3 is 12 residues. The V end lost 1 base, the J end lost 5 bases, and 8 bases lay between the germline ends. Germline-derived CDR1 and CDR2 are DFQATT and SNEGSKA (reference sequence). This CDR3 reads CSARASQETQYF. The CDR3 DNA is TGCAGTGCTAGAGCTAGCCAGGAGACCCAGTACTTC.

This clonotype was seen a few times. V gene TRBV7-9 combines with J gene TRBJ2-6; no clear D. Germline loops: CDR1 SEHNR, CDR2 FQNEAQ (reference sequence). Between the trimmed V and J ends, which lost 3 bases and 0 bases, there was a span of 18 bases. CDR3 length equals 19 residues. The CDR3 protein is CASSLPSGRWDSGANVLTF. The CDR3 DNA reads TGTGCCAGCAGCTTGCCGAGTGGTCGTTGGGACTCTGGGGCCAACGTCCTGACTTTC. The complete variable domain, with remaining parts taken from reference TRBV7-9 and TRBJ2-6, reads DTGVSQNPRHKITKRGQNVTFRCDPISEHNRLYWYRQTLGQGPEFLTYFQNEAQLEKSRLLSDRFSAERPKGSFSTLEIQRTEQGDSAMYLCASSLPSGRWDSGANVLTFGAGSRLTVL.

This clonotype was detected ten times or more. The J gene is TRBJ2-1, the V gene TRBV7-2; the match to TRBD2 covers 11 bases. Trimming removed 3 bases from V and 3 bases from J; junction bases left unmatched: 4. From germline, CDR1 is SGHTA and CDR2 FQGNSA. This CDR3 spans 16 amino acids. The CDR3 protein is CASSFGGLAVYNEQFF. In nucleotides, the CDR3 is TGTGCCAGCAGCTTCGGGGGACTAGCGGTCTACAATGAGCAGTTCTTC. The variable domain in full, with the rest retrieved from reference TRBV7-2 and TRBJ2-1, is GAGVSQSPSNKVTEKGKDVELRCDPISGHTALYWYRQSLGQGLEFLIYFQGNSAPDKSGLPSDRFSAERTGGSVSTLTIQRTQQEDSAVYLCASSFGGLAVYNEQFFGPGTRLTVL.

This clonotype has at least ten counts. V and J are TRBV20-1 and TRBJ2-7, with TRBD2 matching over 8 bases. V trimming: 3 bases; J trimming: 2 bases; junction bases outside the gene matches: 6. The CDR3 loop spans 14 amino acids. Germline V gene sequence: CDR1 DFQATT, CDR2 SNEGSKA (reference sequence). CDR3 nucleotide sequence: TGCAGTGCTAGTTCGGACGGGAGGGCCTACGAGCAGTACTTC. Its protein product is CSASSDGRAYEQYF.

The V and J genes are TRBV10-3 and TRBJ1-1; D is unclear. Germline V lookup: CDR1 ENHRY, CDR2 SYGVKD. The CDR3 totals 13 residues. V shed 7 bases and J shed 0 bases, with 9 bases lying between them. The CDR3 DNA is TGTGCCATCAATGGTCACATGAACACTGAAGCTTTCTTT. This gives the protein CAINGHMNTEAFF.

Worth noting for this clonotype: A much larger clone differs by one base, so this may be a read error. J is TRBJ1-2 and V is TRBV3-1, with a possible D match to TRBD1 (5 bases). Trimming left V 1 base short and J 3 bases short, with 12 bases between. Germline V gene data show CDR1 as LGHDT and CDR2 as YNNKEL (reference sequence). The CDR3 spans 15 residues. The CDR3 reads CASSQVGPGYYGYTF. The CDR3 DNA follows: TGTGCCAGCAGCCAAGTGGGACCGGGGTACTATGGCTACACCTTC.

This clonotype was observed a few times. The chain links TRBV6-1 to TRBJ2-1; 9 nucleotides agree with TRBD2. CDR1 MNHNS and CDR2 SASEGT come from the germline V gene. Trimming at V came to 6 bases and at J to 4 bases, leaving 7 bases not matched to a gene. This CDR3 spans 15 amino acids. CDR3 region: CASRRTSEGYNEQFF. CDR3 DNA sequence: TGTGCCAGCAGAAGGACTAGCGAAGGGTACAATGAGCAGTTCTTC.

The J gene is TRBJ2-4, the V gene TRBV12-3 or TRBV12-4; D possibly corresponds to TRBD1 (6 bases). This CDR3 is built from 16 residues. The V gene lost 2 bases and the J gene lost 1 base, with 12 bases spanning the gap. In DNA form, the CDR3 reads TGTGCCAGCAGTTTACAGGGGAGATCTGCCAAAAACATTCAGTACTTC. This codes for CASSLQGRSAKNIQYF.

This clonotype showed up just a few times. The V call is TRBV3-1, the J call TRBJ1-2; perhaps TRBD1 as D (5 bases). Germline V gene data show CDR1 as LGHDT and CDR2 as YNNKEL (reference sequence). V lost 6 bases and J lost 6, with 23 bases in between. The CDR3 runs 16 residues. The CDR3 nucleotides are TGTGCCAGCAGGGATTCGGGACGGATTTTCCTCGATGGCTACACCTTC. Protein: CASRDSGRIFLDGYTF. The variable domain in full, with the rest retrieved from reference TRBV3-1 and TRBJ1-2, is DTAVSQTPKYLVTQMGNDKSIKCEQNLGHDTMYWYKQDSKKFLKIMFSYNNKELIINETVPNRFSPKSPDKAHLNLHINSLELGDSAVYFCASRDSGRIFLDGYTFGSGTRLTVV.

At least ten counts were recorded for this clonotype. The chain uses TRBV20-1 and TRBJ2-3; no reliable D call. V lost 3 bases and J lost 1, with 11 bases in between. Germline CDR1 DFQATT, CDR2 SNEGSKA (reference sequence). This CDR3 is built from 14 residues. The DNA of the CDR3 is TGCAGTGCTAGTCGAGACACGGGCACAGATACGCAGTATTTT. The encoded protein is CSASRDTGTDTQYF.

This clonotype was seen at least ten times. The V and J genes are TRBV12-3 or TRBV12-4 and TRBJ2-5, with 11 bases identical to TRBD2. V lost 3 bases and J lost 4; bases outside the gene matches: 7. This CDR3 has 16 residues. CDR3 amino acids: CASSFVAGGDRETQYF. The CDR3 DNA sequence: TGTGCCAGCAGTTTTGTAGCGGGAGGGGACCGAGAGACCCAGTACTTC.

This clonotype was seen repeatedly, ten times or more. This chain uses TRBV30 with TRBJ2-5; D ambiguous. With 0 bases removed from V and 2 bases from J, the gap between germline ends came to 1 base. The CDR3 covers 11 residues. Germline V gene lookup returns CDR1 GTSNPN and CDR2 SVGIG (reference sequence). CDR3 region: CAWSVQETQYF. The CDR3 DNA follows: TGTGCCTGGAGTGTACAAGAGACCCAGTACTTC.

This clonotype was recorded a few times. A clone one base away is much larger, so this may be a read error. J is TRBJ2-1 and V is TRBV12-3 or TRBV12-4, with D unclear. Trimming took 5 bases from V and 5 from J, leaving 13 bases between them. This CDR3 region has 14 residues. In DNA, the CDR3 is TGTGCCAGCAGTCTCGGTCAGGTTAACAATGAGCAGTTCTTC. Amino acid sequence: CASSLGQVNNEQFF.

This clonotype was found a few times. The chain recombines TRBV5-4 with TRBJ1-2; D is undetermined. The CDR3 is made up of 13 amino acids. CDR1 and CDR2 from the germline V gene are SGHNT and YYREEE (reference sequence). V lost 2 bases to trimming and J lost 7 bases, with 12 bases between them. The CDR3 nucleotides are TGTGCCAGCAGCTTAGAGAGTGGCGGTGGCTACACCTTC. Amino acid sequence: CASSLESGGGYTF.

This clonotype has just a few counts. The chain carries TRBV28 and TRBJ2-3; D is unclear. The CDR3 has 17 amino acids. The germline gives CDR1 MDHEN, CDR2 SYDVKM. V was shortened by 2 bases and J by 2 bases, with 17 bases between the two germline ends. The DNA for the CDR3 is TGTGCCAGCAGTTTAAGTGGGCGCAGTCCCTTCACAGATACGCAGTATTTT. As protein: CASSLSGRSPFTDTQYF.

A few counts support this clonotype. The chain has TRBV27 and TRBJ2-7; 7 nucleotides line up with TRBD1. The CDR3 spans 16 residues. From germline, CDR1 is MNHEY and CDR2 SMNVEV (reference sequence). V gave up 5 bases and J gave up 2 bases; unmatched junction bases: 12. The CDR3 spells CASSHRTGVFPYEQYF. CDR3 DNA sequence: TGTGCCAGCAGTCACCGTACAGGGGTCTTCCCCTACGAGCAGTACTTC.

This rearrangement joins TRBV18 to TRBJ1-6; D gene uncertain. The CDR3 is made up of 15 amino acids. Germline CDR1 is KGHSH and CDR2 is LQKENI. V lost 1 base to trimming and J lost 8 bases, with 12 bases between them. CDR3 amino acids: CASSPLPPGDSPLHF. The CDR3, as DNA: TGTGCCAGCTCACCACTACCTCCAGGAGATTCACCCCTCCACTTT.

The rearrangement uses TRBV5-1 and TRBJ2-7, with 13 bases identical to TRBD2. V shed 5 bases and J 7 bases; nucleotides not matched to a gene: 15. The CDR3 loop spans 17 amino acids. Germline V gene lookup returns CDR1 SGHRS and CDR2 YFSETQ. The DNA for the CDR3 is TGCGCCAGCAGGTGGACTAGCGGGAGTCCCAATGATGGTGAGCAGTACTTC. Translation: CASRWTSGSPNDGEQYF.

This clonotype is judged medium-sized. The CDR3 DNA sequence: TGTGCCAGCAGTTCCAACAGGGGAAGCAATCAGCCCCAGCATTTT. Translating gives CASSSNRGSNQPQHF. The V call is TRBV2, the J call TRBJ1-5; TRBD1 agrees at 7 bases. The germline V gene has CDR1 SNHLY and CDR2 FYNNEI. The CDR3 has 15 residues. The ends lost 5 bases at V and 1 base at J; junction bases unmatched: 5. Looking up the rest from reference TRBV2 and TRBJ1-5 gives the full variable domain: EPEVTQTPSHQVTQMGQEVILRCVPISNHLYFYWYRQILGQKVEFLVSFYNNEISEKSEIFDDQFSVERPDGSNFTLKIRSTKLEDSAMYFCASSSNRGSNQPQHFGDGTRLSIL.

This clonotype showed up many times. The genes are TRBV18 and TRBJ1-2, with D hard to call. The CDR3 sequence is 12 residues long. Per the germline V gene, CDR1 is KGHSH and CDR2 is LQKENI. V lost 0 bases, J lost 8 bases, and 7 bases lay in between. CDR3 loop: CASSPPSRGYTF. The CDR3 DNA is TGTGCCAGCTCACCACCCTCTAGGGGCTACACCTTC.

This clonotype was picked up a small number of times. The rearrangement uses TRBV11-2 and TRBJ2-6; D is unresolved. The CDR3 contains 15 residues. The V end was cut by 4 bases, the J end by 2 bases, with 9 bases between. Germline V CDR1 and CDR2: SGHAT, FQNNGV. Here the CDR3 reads CASSYTHTGANVLTF. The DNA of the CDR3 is TGTGCCAGCAGCTACACCCACACTGGGGCCAACGTCCTGACTTTC.

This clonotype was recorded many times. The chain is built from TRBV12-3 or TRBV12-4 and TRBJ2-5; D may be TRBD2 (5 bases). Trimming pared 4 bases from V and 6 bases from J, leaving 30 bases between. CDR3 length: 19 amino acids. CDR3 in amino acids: CASSSDLTILNAISQTQYF. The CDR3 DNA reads TGTGCCAGCAGTTCCGACTTGACTATCCTTAATGCTATTAGCCAGACCCAGTACTTC.

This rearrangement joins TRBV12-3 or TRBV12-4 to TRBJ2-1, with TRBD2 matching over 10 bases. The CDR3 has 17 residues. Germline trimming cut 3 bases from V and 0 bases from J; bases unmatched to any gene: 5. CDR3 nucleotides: TGTGCCAGCAGTTTTAACCTAGCGGGAGTCTCCTACAATGAGCAGTTCTTC. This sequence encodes CASSFNLAGVSYNEQFF.